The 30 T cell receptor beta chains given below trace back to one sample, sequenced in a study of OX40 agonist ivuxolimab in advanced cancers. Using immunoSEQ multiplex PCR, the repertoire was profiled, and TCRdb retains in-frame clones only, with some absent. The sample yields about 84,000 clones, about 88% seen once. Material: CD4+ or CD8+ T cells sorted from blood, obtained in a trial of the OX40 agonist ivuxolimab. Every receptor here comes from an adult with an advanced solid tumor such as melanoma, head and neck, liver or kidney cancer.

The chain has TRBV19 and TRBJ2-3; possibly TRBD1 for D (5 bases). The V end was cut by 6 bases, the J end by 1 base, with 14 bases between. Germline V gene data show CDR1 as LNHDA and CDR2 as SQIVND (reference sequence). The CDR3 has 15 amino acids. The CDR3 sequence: CASRQVKWGTDTQYF. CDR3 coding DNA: TGTGCCAGTAGACAGGTGAAGTGGGGCACAGATACGCAGTATTTT. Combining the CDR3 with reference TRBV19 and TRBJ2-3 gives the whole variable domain DGGITQSPKYLFRKEGQNVTLSCEQNLNHDAMYWYRQDPGQGLRLIYYSQIVNDFQKGDIAEGYSVSREKKESFPLTVTSAQKNPTAFYLCASRQVKWGTDTQYFGPGTRLTVL.

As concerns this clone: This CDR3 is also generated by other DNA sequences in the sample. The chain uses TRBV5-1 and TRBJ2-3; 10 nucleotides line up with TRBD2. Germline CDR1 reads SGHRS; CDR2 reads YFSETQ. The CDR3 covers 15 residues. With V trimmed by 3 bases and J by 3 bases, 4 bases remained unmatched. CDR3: CASSSPSGSTDTQYF. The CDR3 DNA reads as TGCGCCAGCAGCTCCCCTAGCGGGAGTACAGATACGCAGTATTTT.

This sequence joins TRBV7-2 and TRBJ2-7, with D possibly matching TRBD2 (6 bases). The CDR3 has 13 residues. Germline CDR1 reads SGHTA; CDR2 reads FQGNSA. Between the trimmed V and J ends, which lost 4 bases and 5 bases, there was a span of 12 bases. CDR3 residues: CASSWTKANEQYF. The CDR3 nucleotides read TGTGCCAGCAGCTGGACTAAGGCCAACGAGCAGTACTTC.

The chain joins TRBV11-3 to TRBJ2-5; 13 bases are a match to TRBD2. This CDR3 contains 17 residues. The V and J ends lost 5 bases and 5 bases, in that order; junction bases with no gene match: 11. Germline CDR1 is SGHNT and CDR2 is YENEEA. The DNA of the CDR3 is TGTGCCAGCAGCCCGAGGACTAGCGGGGGTCGAGGGGAGACCCAGTACTTC. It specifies CASSPRTSGGRGETQYF.

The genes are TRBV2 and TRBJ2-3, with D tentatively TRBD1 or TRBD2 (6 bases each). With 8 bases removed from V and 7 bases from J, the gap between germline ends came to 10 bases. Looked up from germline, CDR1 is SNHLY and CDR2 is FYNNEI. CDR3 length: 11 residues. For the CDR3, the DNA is TGTGCCAGCGGAGGGGGAAATACGCAGTATTTT. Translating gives CASGGGNTQYF.

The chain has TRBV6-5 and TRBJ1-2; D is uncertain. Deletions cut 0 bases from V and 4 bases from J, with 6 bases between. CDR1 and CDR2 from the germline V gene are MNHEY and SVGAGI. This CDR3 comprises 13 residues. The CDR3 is CASSYSPGYGYTF. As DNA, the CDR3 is TGTGCCAGCAGTTACTCTCCGGGCTATGGCTACACCTTC.

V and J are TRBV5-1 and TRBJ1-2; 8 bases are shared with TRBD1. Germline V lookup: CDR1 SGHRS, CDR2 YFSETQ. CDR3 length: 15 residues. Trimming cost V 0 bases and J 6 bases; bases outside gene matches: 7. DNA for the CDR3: TGCGCCAGCAGCTTGGCGGGACAGGCGGTGAATGGCTACACCTTC. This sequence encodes CASSLAGQAVNGYTF.

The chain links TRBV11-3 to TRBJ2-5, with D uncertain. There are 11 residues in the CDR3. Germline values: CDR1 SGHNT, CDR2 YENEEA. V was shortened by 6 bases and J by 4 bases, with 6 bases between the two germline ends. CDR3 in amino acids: CASSLGETQYF. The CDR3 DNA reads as TGTGCCAGCAGTCTAGGAGAGACCCAGTACTTC.

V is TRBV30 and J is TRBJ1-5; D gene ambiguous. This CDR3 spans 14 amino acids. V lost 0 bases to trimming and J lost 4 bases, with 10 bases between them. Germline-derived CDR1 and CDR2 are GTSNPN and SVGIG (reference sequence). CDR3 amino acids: CAWSVLTGNQPQHF. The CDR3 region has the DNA TGTGCCTGGAGTGTACTCACGGGGAATCAGCCCCAGCATTTT.

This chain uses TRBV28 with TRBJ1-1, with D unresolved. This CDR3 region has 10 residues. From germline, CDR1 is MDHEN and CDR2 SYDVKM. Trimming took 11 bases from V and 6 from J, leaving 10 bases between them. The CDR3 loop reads CAVSRAEAFF. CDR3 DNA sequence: TGTGCCGTATCACGTGCTGAAGCTTTCTTT.

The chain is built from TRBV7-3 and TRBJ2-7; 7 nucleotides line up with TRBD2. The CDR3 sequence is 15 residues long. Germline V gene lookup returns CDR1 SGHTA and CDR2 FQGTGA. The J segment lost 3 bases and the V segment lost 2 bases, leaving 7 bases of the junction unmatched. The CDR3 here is CASSLDSSGVYEQYF. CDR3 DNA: TGTGCCAGCAGCTTAGACTCTAGCGGAGTCTACGAGCAGTACTTC. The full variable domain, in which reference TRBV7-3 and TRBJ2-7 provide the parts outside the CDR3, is GAGVSQTPSNKVTEKGKYVELRCDPISGHTALYWYRQSLGQGPEFLIYFQGTGAADDSGLPNDRFFAVRPEGSVSTLKIQRTERGDSAVYLCASSLDSSGVYEQYFGPGTRLTVT.

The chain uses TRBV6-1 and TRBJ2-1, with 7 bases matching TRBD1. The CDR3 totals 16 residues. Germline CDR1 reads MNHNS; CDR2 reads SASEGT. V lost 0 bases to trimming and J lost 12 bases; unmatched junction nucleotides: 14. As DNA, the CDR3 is TGTGCCAGCAGTGAAGCTTGGGACAGACCTACTACGGGGCAGTTCTTC. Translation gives CASSEAWDRPTTGQFF.

The CDR3 region is CASRTGTSGRSSYNEQFF. In nucleotides, the CDR3 is TGTGCCAGCAGGACCGGGACTAGCGGGAGAAGCTCCTACAATGAGCAGTTCTTC. The genes are TRBV5-4 and TRBJ2-1; TRBD2 matches at 14 bases. Germline CDR1 SGHNT, CDR2 YYREEE (reference sequence). This CDR3 is built from 18 residues. V was clipped by 5 bases and J by 0 bases; unmatched bases: 7.

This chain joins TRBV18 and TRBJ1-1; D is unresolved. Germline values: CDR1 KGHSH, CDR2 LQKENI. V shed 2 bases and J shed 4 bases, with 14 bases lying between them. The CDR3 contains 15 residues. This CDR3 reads CASSPEHRRSTEAFF. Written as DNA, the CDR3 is TGTGCCAGCTCACCAGAGCACCGGCGGAGCACTGAAGCTTTCTTT.

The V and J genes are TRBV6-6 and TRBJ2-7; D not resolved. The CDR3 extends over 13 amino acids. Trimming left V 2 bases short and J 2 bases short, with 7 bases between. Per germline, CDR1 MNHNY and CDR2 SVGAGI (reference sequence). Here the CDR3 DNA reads TGTGCCAGCAGTTACGGCCCAGCCTACGAGCAGTACGTC. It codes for CASSYGPAYEQYV.

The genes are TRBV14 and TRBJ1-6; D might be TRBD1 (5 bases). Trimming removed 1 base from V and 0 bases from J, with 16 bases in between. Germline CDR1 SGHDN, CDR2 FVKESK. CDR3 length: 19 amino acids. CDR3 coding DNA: TGTGCCAGCAGCCAAGCAATGACAGTCTCGAGCTCCTATAATTCACCCCTCCACTTT. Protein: CASSQAMTVSSSYNSPLHF.

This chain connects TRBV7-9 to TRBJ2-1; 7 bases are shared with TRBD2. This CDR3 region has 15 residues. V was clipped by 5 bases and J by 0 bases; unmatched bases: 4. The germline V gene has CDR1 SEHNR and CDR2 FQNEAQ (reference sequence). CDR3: CASSPGLNSYNEQFF. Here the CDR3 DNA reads TGTGCCAGCAGCCCGGGACTAAACTCCTACAATGAGCAGTTCTTC.

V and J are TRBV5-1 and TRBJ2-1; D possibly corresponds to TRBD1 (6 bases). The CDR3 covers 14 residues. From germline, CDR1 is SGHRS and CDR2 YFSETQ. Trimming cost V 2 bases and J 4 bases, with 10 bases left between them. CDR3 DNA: TGCGCCAGCAGCTTCGCCCAGGGGTACAATGAGCAGTTCTTC. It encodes CASSFAQGYNEQFF.

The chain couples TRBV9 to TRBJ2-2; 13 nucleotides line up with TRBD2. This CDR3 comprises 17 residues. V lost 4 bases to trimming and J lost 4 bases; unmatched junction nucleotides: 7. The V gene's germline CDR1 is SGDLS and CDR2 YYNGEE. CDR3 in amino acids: CASSRGLAGSGTGELFF. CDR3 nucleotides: TGTGCCAGCAGCCGGGGACTAGCGGGGAGCGGCACCGGGGAGCTGTTTTTT.

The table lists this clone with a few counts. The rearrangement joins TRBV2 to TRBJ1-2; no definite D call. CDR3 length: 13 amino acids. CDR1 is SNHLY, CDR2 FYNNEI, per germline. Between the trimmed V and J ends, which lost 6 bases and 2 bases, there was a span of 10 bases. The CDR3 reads CASSDDRNYGYTF. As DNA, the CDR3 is TGTGCCAGCAGCGATGACCGCAACTATGGCTACACCTTC.

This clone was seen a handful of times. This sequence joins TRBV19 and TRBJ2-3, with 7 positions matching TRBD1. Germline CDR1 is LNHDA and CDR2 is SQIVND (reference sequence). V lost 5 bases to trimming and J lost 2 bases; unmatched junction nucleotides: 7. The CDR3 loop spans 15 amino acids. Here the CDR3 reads CASSREGQPTDTQYF. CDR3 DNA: TGTGCCAGTAGTCGAGAGGGACAGCCCACAGATACGCAGTATTTT.

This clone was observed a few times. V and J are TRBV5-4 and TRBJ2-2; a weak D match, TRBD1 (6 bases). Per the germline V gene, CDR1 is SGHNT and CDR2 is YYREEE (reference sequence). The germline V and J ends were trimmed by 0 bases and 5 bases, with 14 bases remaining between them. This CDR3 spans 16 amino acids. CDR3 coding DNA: TGTGCCAGCAGCTTGGGGTACACAGGGCGGACCGGGGAGCTGTTTTTT. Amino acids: CASSLGYTGRTGELFF. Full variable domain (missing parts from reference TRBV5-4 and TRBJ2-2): ETGVTQSPTHLIKTRGQQVTLRCSSQSGHNTVSWYQQALGQGPQFIFQYYREEENGRGNFPPRFSGLQFPNYSSELNVNALELDDSALYLCASSLGYTGRTGELFFGEGSRLTVL.

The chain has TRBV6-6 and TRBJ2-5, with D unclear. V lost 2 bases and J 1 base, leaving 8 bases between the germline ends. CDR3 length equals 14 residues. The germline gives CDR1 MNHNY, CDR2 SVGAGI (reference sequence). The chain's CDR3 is CASSYPDIQETQYF. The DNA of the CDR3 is TGTGCCAGCAGTTACCCCGACATCCAAGAGACCCAGTACTTC.

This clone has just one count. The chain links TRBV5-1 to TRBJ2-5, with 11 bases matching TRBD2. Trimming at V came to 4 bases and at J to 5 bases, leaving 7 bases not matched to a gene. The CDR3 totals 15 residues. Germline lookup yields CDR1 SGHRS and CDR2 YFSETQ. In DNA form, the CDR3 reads TGCGCCAGCAGCGGGTTAGCGGGGGGGCCGGAGACCCAGTACTTC. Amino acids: CASSGLAGGPETQYF.

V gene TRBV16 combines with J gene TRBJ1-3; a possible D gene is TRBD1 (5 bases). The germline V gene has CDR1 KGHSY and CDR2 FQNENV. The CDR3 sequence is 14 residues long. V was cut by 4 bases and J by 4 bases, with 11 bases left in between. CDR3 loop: CASSRGARGNTIYF. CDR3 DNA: TGTGCCAGCAGCCGAGGGGCGCGGGGAAACACCATATATTTT. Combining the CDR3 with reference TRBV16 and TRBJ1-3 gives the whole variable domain GEEVAQTPKHLVRGEGQKAKLYCAPIKGHSYVFWYQQVLKNEFKFLISFQNENVFDETGMPKERFSAKCLPNSPCSLEIQATKLEDSAVYFCASSRGARGNTIYFGEGSWLTVV.

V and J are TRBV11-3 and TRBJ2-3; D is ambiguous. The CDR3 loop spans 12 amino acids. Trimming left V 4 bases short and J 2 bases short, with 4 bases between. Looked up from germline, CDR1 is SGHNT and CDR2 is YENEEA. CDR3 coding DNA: TGTGCCAGCAGCTACCACACAGATACGCAGTATTTT. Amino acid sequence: CASSYHTDTQYF.

The DNA for the CDR3 is TGCGCCAGCAGCTTGGGGGGGGCGCTTTCCTACGAGCAGTACTTC. It is translated as CASSLGGALSYEQYF. This chain connects TRBV5-1 to TRBJ2-7, with D tentatively TRBD1 or TRBD2 (6 bases each). The germline gives CDR1 SGHRS, CDR2 YFSETQ. This CDR3 has 15 residues. The V gene lost 0 bases and the J gene lost 1 base, with 11 bases spanning the gap.

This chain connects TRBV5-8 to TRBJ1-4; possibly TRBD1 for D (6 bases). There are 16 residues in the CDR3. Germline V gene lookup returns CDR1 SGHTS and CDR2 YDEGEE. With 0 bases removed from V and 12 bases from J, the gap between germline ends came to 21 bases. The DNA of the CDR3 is TGTGCCAGCAGCTTGGACGCCAAGGCCTCTGGGGGCGAACTGTTTTTT. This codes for CASSLDAKASGGELFF.

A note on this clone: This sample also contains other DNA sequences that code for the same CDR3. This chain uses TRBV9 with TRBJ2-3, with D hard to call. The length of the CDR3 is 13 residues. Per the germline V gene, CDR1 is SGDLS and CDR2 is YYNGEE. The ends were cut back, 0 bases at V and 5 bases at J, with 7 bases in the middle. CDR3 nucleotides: TGTGCCAGCAGCGTAGGTTGGGAAGATACGCAGTATTTT. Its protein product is CASSVGWEDTQYF.

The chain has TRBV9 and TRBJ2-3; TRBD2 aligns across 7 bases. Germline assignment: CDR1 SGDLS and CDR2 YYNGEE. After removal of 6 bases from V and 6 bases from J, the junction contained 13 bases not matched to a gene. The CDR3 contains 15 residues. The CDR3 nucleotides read TGTGCCAGCACAAACGGAGGGAGGCGGGGGGATACGCAGTATTTT. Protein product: CASTNGGRRGDTQYF.